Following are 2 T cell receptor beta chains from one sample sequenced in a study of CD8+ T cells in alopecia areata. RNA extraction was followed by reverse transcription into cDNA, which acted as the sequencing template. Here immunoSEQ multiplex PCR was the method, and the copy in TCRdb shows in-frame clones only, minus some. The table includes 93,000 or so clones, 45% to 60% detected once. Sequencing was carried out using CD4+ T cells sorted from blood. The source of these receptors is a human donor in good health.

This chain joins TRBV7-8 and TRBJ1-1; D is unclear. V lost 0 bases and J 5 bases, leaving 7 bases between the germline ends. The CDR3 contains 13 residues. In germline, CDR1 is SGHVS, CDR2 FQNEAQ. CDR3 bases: TGTGCCAGCAGCTTAGCGTTCAAAACTGAAGCTTTCTTT. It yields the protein CASSLAFKTEAFF.

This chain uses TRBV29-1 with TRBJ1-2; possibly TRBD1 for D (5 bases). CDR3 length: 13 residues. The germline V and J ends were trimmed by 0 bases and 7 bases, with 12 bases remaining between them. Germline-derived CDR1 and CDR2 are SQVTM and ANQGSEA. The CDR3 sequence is CSVEEQQATGYTF. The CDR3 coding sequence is TGCAGCGTTGAAGAACAACAGGCAACTGGCTACACCTTC.